This TCR beta chain was sequenced in a study of breast tumors, draining lymph nodes, adjacent tissues (dated by TCRdb to the mid-2010s). A note on the overall study: The study compared TCR beta repertoires across tumor, adjacent nontumor tissue and axillary lymph nodes from breast cancer patients. In human breast cancer, the study set out to assess how tumor, surrounding tissue and draining lymph node repertoires relate to one another and whether T cells might be exchanged between them.

V and J lose 0 bases and 3 bases, and a span of 12 bases separates them. Taken from the germline V gene (reference sequence), the CDR1 and CDR2 loops are SGHKS and YYEKEE. Including the terminal cysteine and phenylalanine, the CDR3 comprises 15 residues. The kept DNA is CDR3 alone, 45 bases in frame from the first base. TCRdb shows the sequencer as Illumina HiSeq 2000. Multiplex PCR amplification was used to generate the TCR beta chain libraries. The amplified TCR beta chain products were analyzed by high-throughput sequencing. The public reads were reanalyzed by TCRdb: fastp trimming at Q25, MiXCR alignment, in-frame beta chains only. Every distinct CDR3 protein forms one entry, paired with its most common genes and DNA. Within this sample are nearly 200,000 distinct CDR3 sequences, with roughly 29% of them counted one time only. The ten largest clones add up to 4% to 5.5% of the sample. This clonotype was recorded at least ten times. This receptor's antigen is unknown. The input lacks base qualities; no much larger clone sits a single base away.

Points the paper makes about the study in general: A scenario in which most tumor T cells derive from the lymph node and then expand within tumor tissue was judged to be consistent with the data. Rather than being directly demonstrated, the conclusion that tumor T cells originate in lymph nodes was presented as consistent with a hypothesis. Tumor and nontumor tissue repertoires were found to be significantly more similar in luminal-like than in basal-like breast cancer. Tumor T-cell repertoires showed less diversity than lymph node repertoires and more diversity than nontumor tissue repertoires, and tumor T-cell repertoires showed preferential V and J gene usage.

The axillary draining lymph nodes of breast cancer patients were the source of the lymph node samples. This receptor was obtained from a female donor with breast cancer. Some clones in this sample may be carry-over from other donors' samples. Sequenced: axillary lymph node tissue. This chain joins TRBV5-5 to TRBJ1-2; TRBD1 is a possible D gene, resting on 5 matching bases. The CDR3 here reads CASSLVQARDYGYTF. Read as DNA, the sequence is TGTGCCAGCAGCTTGGTACAGGCGCGCGACTATGGCTACACCTTC.